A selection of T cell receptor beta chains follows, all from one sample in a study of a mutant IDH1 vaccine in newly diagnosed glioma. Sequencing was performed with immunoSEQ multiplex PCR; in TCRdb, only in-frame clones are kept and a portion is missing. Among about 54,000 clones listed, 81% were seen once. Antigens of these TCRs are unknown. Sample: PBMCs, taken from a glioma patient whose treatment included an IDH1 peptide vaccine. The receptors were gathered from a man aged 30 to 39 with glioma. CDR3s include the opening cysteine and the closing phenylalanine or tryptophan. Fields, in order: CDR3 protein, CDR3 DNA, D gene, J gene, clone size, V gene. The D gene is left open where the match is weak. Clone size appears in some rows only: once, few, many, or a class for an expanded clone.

CDR3 protein: CASSEVDRETQYF; CDR3 DNA: TGTGCCAGCAGTGAAGTCGACCGGGAGACCCAGTACTTC; D gene: .; J gene: TRBJ2-5; clone size: .; V gene: TRBV6-1
CDR3 protein: CASRGGSGELFF; CDR3 DNA: TGTGCCAGCAGGGGAGGTTCCGGGGAGCTGTTTTTT; D gene: .; J gene: TRBJ2-2; clone size: .; V gene: TRBV9
CDR3 protein: CASRQNTGELFF; CDR3 DNA: TGTGCCAGCAGGCAGAACACCGGGGAGCTGTTTTTT; D gene: .; J gene: TRBJ2-2; clone size: .; V gene: TRBV2
CDR3 protein: CASSLSTGFLEAFF; CDR3 DNA: TGTGCCAGCTCACTCTCGACAGGGTTTCTTGAAGCTTTCTTT; D gene: TRBD1; J gene: TRBJ1-1; clone size: few; V gene: TRBV18
CDR3 protein: CASSPSGREKLFF; CDR3 DNA: TGTGCCAGCAGCCCATCTGGGCGGGAAAAACTGTTTTTT; D gene: .; J gene: TRBJ1-4; clone size: .; V gene: TRBV5-6
CDR3 protein: CASSIGQNYEQYF; CDR3 DNA: TGTGCCAGCAGCATCGGGCAAAATTACGAGCAGTACTTC; D gene: .; J gene: TRBJ2-7; clone size: .; V gene: TRBV9
CDR3 protein: CAISEGGGAFDEQFF; CDR3 DNA: TGTGCCATCAGTGAAGGCGGGGGGGCCTTCGATGAGCAGTTCTTC; D gene: TRBD2; J gene: TRBJ2-1; clone size: .; V gene: TRBV10-3
CDR3 protein: CASRSSGDDTDTQYF; CDR3 DNA: TGTGCCAGCAGATCTAGCGGGGATGACACAGATACGCAGTATTTT; D gene: TRBD2; J gene: TRBJ2-3; clone size: .; V gene: TRBV6-5
CDR3 protein: CASSPWTSGGHYNEQFF; CDR3 DNA: TGTGCCAGCTCACCATGGACTAGCGGGGGCCACTACAATGAGCAGTTCTTC; D gene: TRBD2; J gene: TRBJ2-1; clone size: .; V gene: TRBV18
CDR3 protein: CASSRSRAWEKLFF; CDR3 DNA: TGTGCCAGCAGCCGGTCACGGGCTTGGGAAAAACTGTTTTTT; D gene: .; J gene: TRBJ1-4; clone size: .; V gene: TRBV11-2
CDR3 protein: CASRRRRVGTNEKLFF; CDR3 DNA: TGTGCCAGCAGAAGACGAAGGGTGGGGACTAATGAAAAACTGTTTTTT; D gene: .; J gene: TRBJ1-4; clone size: .; V gene: TRBV7-2
CDR3 protein: CASRPGGKGEKLFF; CDR3 DNA: TGCGCCAGCAGACCGGGGGGTAAGGGTGAAAAACTGTTTTTT; D gene: .; J gene: TRBJ1-4; clone size: .; V gene: TRBV10-2
CDR3 protein: CASSYNPDRADTEAFF; CDR3 DNA: TGTGCCAGCAGTTATAATCCCGACAGGGCAGATACTGAAGCTTTCTTT; D gene: TRBD1; J gene: TRBJ1-1; clone size: .; V gene: TRBV6-5
CDR3 protein: CASSLRTGGGSSTEAFF; CDR3 DNA: TGTGCCAGCAGCTTAAGGACCGGCGGAGGGAGTTCTACCGAAGCTTTCTTT; D gene: .; J gene: TRBJ1-1; clone size: .; V gene: TRBV7-8
CDR3 protein: CASSYGGGYTF; CDR3 DNA: TGTGCCAGCAGTTACGGAGGTGGCTACACCTTC; D gene: .; J gene: TRBJ1-2; clone size: .; V gene: TRBV6-5
CDR3 protein: CATSGYKPGLAGVMANEQFF; CDR3 DNA: TGTGCCACCAGCGGTTATAAACCGGGACTAGCGGGGGTAATGGCAAATGAGCAGTTCTTC; D gene: TRBD2; J gene: TRBJ2-1; clone size: .; V gene: TRBV15
CDR3 protein: CASSLAMGDQPQHF; CDR3 DNA: TGTGCCAGCAGCTTAGCCATGGGGGATCAGCCCCAGCATTTT; D gene: .; J gene: TRBJ1-5; clone size: .; V gene: TRBV11-2
CDR3 protein: CASSLALRANYGYTF; CDR3 DNA: TGCGCCAGCAGCTTGGCTTTGAGAGCTAACTATGGCTACACCTTC; D gene: .; J gene: TRBJ1-2; clone size: few; V gene: TRBV5-1
CDR3 protein: CASSKDRGNYNEQFF; CDR3 DNA: TGTGCCAGCAGCAAAGACAGGGGAAACTACAATGAGCAGTTCTTC; D gene: TRBD1; J gene: TRBJ2-1; clone size: few; V gene: TRBV11-3
CDR3 protein: CASSFLGQGDIQYF; CDR3 DNA: TGTGCCAGCAGCTTCCTGGGACAGGGGGACATTCAGTACTTC; D gene: TRBD1; J gene: TRBJ2-4; clone size: .; V gene: TRBV5-5